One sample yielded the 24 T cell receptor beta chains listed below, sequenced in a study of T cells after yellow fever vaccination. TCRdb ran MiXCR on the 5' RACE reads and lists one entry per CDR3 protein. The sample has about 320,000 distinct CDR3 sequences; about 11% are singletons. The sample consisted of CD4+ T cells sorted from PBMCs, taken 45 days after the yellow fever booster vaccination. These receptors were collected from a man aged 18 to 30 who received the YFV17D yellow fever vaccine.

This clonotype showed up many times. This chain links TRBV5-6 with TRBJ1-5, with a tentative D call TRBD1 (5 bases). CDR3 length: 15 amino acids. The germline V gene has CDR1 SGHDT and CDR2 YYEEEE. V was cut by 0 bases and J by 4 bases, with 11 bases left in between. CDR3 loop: CASSLGPGVNQPQHF. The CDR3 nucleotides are TGTGCCAGCAGCTTGGGGCCGGGGGTTAATCAGCCCCAGCATTTT.

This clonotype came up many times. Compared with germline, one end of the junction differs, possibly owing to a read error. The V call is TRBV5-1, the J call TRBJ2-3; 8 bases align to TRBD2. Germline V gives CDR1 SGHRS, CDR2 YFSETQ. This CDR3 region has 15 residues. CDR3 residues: CASSFGGARTDTQYF. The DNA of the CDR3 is TGTGCCAGCAGCTTCGGGGGGGCTAGGACAGATACGCAGTATTTT.

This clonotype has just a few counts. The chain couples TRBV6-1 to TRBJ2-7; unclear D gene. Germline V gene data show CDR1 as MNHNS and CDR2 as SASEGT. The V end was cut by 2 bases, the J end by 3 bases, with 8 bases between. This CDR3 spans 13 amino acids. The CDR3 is CASSEFDGYEQYV. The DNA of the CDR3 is TGTGCCAGCAGTGAATTTGACGGCTACGAGCAGTACGTC.

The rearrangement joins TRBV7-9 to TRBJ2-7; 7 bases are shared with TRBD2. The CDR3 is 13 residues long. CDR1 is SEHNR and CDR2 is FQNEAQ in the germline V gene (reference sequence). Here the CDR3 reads CASSLADLQGWYV. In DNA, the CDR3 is TGTGCCAGCAGCCTAGCGGATCTGCAGGGTTGGTACGTC.

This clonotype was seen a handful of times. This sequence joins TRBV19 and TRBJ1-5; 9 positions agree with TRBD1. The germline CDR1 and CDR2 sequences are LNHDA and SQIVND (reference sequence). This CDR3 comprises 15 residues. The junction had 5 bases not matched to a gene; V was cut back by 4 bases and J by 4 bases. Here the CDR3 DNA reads TGTGCCAGTAGTACTCCGACAGGGGGGAATCAGCCCCAGCATTTT. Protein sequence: CASSTPTGGNQPQHF.

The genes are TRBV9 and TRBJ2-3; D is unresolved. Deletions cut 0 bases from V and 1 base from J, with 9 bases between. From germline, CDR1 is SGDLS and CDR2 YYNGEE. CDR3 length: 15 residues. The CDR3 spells CASSVGPSGTDTQYF. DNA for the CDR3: TGTGCCAGCAGCGTAGGCCCATCTGGCACAGATACGCAGTATTTT.

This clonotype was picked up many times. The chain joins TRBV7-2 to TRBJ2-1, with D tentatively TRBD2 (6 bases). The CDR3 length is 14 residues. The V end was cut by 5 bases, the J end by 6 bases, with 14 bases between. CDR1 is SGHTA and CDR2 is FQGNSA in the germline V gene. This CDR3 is CASSPSTRGNEQFF. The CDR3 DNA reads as TGTGCCAGCAGCCCCTCGACTAGGGGCAATGAGCAGTTCTTC.

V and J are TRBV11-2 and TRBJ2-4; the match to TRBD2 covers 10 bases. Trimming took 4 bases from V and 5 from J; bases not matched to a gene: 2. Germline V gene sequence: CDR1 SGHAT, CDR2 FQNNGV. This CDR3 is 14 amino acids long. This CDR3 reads CASSWSGGENIQYF. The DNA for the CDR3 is TGTGCCAGCAGCTGGAGCGGGGGGGAAAACATTCAGTACTTC. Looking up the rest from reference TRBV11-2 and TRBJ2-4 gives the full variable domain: EAGVAQSPRYKIIEKRQSVAFWCNPISGHATLYWYQQILGQGPKLLIQFQNNGVVDDSQLPKDRFSAERLKGVDSTLKIQPAKLEDSAVYLCASSWSGGENIQYFGAGTRLSVL.

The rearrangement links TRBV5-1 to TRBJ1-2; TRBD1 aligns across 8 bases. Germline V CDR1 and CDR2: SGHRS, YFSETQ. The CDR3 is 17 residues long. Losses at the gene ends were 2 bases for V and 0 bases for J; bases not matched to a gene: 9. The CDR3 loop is CASSLLPGQAANYGYTF. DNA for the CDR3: TGCGCCAGCAGCTTACTACCGGGACAGGCGGCTAACTATGGCTACACCTTC.

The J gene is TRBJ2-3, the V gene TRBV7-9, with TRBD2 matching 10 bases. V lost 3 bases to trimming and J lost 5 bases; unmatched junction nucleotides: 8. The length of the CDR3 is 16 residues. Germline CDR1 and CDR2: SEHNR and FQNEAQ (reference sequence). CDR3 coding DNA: TGTGCCAGCAGCTTTTTAAAGCGGGGGGGAGGAGATACGCAGTATTTT. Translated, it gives CASSFLKRGGGDTQYF. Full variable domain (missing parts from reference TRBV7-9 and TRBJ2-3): DTGVSQNPRHKITKRGQNVTFRCDPISEHNRLYWYRQTLGQGPEFLTYFQNEAQLEKSRLLSDRFSAERPKGSFSTLEIQRTEQGDSAMYLCASSFLKRGGGDTQYFGPGTRLTVL.

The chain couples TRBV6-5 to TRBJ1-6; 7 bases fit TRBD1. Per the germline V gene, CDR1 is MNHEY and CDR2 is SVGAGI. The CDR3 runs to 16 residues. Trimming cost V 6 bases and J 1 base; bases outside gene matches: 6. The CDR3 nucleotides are TGTGCCAGCAGCCCCCGGGACAGATCCTATAATTCACCCCTCCACTTT. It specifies CASSPRDRSYNSPLHF.

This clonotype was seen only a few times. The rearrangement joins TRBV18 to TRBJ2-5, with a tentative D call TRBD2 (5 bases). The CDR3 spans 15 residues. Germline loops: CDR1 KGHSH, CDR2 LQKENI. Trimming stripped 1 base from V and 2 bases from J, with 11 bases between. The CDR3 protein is CASSPQPSLQETQYF. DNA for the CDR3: TGTGCCAGCTCACCACAGCCTAGCCTACAAGAGACCCAGTACTTC.

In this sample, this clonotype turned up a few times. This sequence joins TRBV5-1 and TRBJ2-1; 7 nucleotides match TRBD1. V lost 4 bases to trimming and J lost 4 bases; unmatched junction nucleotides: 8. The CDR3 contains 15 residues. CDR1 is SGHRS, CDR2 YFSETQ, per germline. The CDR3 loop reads CASSPDRALYNEQFF. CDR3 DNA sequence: TGCGCCAGCAGCCCCGACAGGGCCCTATACAATGAGCAGTTCTTC.

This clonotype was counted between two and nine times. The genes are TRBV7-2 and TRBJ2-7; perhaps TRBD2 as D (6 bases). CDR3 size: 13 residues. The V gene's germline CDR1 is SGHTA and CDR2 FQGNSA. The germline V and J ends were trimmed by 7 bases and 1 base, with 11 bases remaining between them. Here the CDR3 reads CASTPGGSYEQYF. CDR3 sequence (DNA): TGTGCCAGCACCCCCGGGGGATCCTACGAGCAGTACTTC.

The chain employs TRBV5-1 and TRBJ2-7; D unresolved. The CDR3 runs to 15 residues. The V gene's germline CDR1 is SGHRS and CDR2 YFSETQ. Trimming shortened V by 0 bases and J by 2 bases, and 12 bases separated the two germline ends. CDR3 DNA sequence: TGCGCCAGCAGCTTGGCTATTGCCGGACCCTACGAGCAGTACTTC. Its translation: CASSLAIAGPYEQYF.

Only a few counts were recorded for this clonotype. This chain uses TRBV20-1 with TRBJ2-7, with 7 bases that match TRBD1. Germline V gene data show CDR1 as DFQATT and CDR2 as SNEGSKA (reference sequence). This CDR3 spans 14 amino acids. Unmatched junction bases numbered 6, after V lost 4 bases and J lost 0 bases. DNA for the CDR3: TGCAGTGCTACTGACAGGGTCAGCTCCTACGAGCAGTACGTC. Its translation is CSATDRVSSYEQYV.

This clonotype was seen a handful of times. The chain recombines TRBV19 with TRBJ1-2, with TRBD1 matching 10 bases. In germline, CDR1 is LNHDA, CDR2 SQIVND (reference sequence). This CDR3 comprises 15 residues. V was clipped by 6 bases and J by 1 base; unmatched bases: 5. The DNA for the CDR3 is TGTGCCAGTAGACAGGGACAGGGGATTAACTATGGCTACACCTTC. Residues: CASRQGQGINYGYTF.

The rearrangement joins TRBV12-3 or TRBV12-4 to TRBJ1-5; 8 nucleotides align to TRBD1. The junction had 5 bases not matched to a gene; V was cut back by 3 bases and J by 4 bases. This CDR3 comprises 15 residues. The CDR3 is CASSFGTGRNQPQHF. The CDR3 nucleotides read TGTGCCAGCAGTTTTGGGACAGGCCGAAATCAGCCCCAGCATTTT.

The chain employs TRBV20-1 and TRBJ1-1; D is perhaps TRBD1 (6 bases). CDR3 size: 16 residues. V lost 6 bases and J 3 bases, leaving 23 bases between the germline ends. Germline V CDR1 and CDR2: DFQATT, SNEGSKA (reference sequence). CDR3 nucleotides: TGCAGTGCCCCGCATACCGGGGGGGGCAAATACACTGAAGCTTTCTTT. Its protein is CSAPHTGGGKYTEAFF.

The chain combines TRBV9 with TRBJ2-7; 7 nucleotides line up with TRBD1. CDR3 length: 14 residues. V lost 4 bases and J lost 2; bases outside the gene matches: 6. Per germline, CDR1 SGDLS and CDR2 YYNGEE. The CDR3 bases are TGTGCCAGCAGCCTAACGACAGGGCCCTACGAGCAGTACTTC. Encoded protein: CASSLTTGPYEQYF.

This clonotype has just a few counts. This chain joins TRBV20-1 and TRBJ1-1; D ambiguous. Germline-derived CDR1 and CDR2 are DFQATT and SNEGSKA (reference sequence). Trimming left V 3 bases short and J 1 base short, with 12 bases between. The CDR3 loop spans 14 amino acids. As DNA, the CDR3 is TGCAGTGCTAGCGGGAATGAGGGGAACACTGAAGCTTTCTTT. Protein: CSASGNEGNTEAFF.

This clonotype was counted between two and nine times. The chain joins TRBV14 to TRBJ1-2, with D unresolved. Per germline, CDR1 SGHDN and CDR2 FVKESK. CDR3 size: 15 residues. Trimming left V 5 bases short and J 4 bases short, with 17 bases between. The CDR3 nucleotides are TGTGCCAGCAGCGAATGGCCCCTCGGCAGCTATGGCTACACCTTC. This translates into CASSEWPLGSYGYTF.

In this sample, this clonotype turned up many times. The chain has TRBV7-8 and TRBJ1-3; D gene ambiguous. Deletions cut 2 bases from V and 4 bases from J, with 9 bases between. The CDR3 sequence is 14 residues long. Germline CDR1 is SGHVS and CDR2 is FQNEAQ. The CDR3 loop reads CASSLWREGNTIYF. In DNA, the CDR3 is TGTGCCAGCAGCTTATGGAGGGAGGGAAACACCATATATTTT.

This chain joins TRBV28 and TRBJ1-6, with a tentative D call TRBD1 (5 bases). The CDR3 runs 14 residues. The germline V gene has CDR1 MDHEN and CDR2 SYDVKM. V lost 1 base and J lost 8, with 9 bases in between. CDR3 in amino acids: CASSLSGGYSPLHF. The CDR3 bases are TGTGCCAGCAGTTTATCCGGGGGGTATTCACCCCTCCACTTT.